A single sample is the source of the 30 T cell receptor beta chains below, sequenced in a study of tumor-infiltrating lymphocytes in primary liver carcinoma. The study co-extracted DNA and RNA from around 20-30 mg of unsorted bulk tissue. Starting material of about 450 ng total RNA yielded TCR beta cDNA via a constant-region primer. Investigators got TCR beta libraries out of three nested multiplex PCR rounds, done with slightly modified ARM-PCR. In the first two PCR rounds, TRBV1-TRBV30 forward primers were paired with a C-beta reverse primer, and each round lasted nine to ten cycles. TCRdb redid the calling of the multiplex PCR reads with MiXCR, one entry per CDR3 protein. The sample records roughly 120,000 distinct CDR3 sequences, 50% to 70% being singletons. Material for sequencing was liver tumor tissue from sampling region 1. Regarding subset: tumor region T1, superior pole. The receptors derive from a woman in her sixties or seventies with primary liver carcinoma and hepatitis B virus infection.

To note about this clonotype: This clone may be a read error of a much larger clone one base away. The CDR3 does not end in the conserved phenylalanine or tryptophan, so this is likely a read error. CDR3 sequence (DNA): TGTGCCAGCCTCCCTTCCTTCCCGGGACGGAGAGCCAGCTACAATGAGCAGTTCCTC. It translates to CASLPSFPGRRASYNEQFL. The chain couples TRBV12-3 or TRBV12-4 to TRBJ2-1; the D gene could be TRBD1 or TRBD2 (5 bases each). CDR3 length: 19 amino acids. The V and J ends lost 8 bases and 3 bases respectively, with 29 bases between them.

As concerns this clonotype: At one of its ends the junction is not consistent with the germline gene, which may arise from a read error. The CDR3 spells CASCLGPGNGYTF. CDR3 bases: TGTGCCAGCTGCTTGGGGCCCGGCAATGGTTACACCTTC. V usage is TRBV11-2 and J usage is TRBJ1-2; D may be TRBD1 (5 bases). Germline CDR1 SGHAT, CDR2 FQNNGV. The CDR3 has 13 residues.

Points on this clonotype: The CDR3 carries no conserved terminal phenylalanine or tryptophan, so it likely arises from a read error. This chain connects TRBV11-2 to TRBJ1-2; D unresolved. The germline V gene encodes CDR1 SGHAT and CDR2 FQNNGV. The CDR3 runs to 13 residues. The germline V and J ends were trimmed by 6 bases and 1 base, with 9 bases remaining between them. The CDR3: CASRPGLNYGYTI. The CDR3 region has the DNA TGTGCCAGCAGGCCCGGGCTTAACTATGGCTACACCATC.

About this clonotype: One junction end disagrees with the germline gene, perhaps due to a read error. The chain couples TRBV12-3 or TRBV12-4 to TRBJ1-5, with D unclear. This CDR3 spans 15 amino acids. The CDR3 sequence is CACSLGISKGQPQHF. The DNA of the CDR3 is TGTGCCTGCAGCCTCGGCATATCAAAGGGTCAGCCCCAGCATTTT.

CDR3: CAISDDRGNIQYF. The CDR3 region has the DNA TGTGCCATCAGTGACGACAGGGGGAACATTCAGTACTTC. This sequence joins TRBV10-3 and TRBJ2-4; the match to TRBD1 covers 9 bases. With V trimmed by 3 bases and J by 7 bases, 1 base remained unmatched. The CDR3 has 13 amino acids. The germline gives CDR1 ENHRY, CDR2 SYGVKD.

Worth noting for this clonotype: Relative to the germline gene, one junction end is altered; a read error may explain this. V is TRBV11-2 and J is TRBJ2-5; 9 bases line up with TRBD2. The CDR3 consists of 16 residues. CDR1 is SGHAT, CDR2 FQNNGV, per germline. CDR3: CANSYSRGSGRETQNF. The CDR3 nucleotides are TGTGCAAACAGCTACTCCCGTGGTAGCGGGAGAGAGACCCAGAACTTC.

This clonotype occurred many times. This chain links TRBV5-4 with TRBJ1-1, with a tentative D call TRBD1 (5 bases). V lost 4 bases and J 2 bases, leaving 9 bases between the germline ends. Germline V CDR1 and CDR2: SGHNT, YYREEE (reference sequence). This CDR3 spans 13 amino acids. The CDR3 spells CASSPDTNTEAFF. In nucleotides, the CDR3 is TGTGCCAGCAGCCCGGACACAAACACTGAAGCTTTCTTT.

By share, this clonotype ranks as medium-sized. The chain carries TRBV11-2 and TRBJ1-2, with D possibly matching TRBD1 (6 bases). Germline CDR1 and CDR2: SGHAT and FQNNGV. The ends were cut back, 3 bases at V and 8 bases at J, with 13 bases in the middle. The CDR3 has 13 residues. CDR3 residues: CASSFQGLGGYTF. CDR3 DNA: TGTGCCAGCAGCTTCCAGGGGTTAGGAGGCTACACCTTC.

A word on this clonotype: Mismatch with germline at one junction end may stem from a read error. The chain recombines TRBV6-1 with TRBJ1-5, with D perhaps matching TRBD1 (6 bases). The DNA end lines up better with TRBJ2-3; the J call may be wrong. This CDR3 is 15 amino acids long. Germline V gene data show CDR1 as MNHNS and CDR2 as SASEGT. The CDR3: CVSRMQGRGNQPQYF. The CDR3, as DNA: TGTGTCAGCAGGATGCAGGGGCGAGGCAATCAGCCCCAGTATTTT.

The V gene is TRBV21-1, the J gene TRBJ2-5; the D segment call TRBD1 is taken from the table without a DNA check. TRBV21-1 is assigned pseudogene status. The CDR3 totals 15 residues. Here the CDR3 DNA reads TGTGCCAGCAGCAAAGCGTCGGGCGCCGGGGAGACCCAGTACTTC. Translating it yields CASSKASGAGETQYF.

Note on this clonotype: At one boundary the junction diverges from the germline segment, which might be a read error. The V call is TRBV5-6, the J call TRBJ2-3; TRBD2 matches at 9 bases. Germline CDR1 is SGHDT and CDR2 is YYEEEE. This CDR3 is 18 amino acids long. The CDR3 protein is CASSLFGVREGSTVTQYF. The CDR3 region has the DNA TGTGCCAGCAGCTTGTTCGGTGTGCGGGAGGGAAGTACAGTTACGCAGTATTTT.

With regard to this clonotype: Since a much larger clone is just one base distant, this may be a read error. The rearrangement uses TRBV5-1 and TRBJ2-2; maybe TRBD2 (6 bases). Trimming took off 0 bases at V and 6 bases at J, with 15 bases between the two ends. CDR3 length equals 16 residues. Germline CDR1 is SGHRS and CDR2 is YFSETQ. CDR3 nucleotide sequence: TGCGCCAGCAGCTTGGGTGGGACTGGCGCGTCCGGGGAGCTGTTTTTT. This encodes CASSLGGTGASGELFF.

This clonotype counts as medium-sized. The chain is built from TRBV11-2 and TRBJ1-2, with D unclear. Per the germline V gene, CDR1 is SGHAT and CDR2 is FQNNGV. The CDR3 spans 15 residues. Deletions cut 4 bases from V and 2 bases from J, with 14 bases between. The CDR3 here is CASSSPATDNYGYTF. Written as DNA, the CDR3 is TGTGCCAGCAGCTCACCCGCGACCGACAACTATGGCTACACCTTC.

Of note for this clonotype: Being one base from a much bigger clone, this may be a read error. The chain recombines TRBV28 with TRBJ1-1; D is ambiguous. V was clipped by 11 bases and J by 6 bases, with 19 bases between them. Germline V gives CDR1 MDHEN, CDR2 SYDVKM. This CDR3 spans 13 amino acids. The CDR3 sequence: CASMAGLGAEAFF. The DNA of the CDR3 is TGTGCCTCAATGGCGGGGTTGGGCGCTGAAGCTTTCTTT.

In nucleotides, the CDR3 is TGTGCCAGCAAAGGGCCTCACTATGGCTACACCTTC. It specifies CASKGPHYGYTF. The J gene is TRBJ1-2, the V gene TRBV28, with D unresolved. The CDR3 totals 12 residues. In germline, CDR1 is MDHEN, CDR2 SYDVKM. Trimming took off 7 bases at V and 3 bases at J, with 9 bases between the two ends.

A few counts support this clonotype. The J gene is TRBJ2-7, the V gene TRBV20-1; 10 nucleotides line up with TRBD1. Germline trimming cut 5 bases from V and 7 bases from J; bases unmatched to any gene: 8. CDR3 size: 13 residues. Per germline, CDR1 DFQATT and CDR2 SNEGSKA (reference sequence). DNA of the CDR3: TGCAGTGCTCCGGACAGGGGGTTGAGTGAGCAGTACTTC. This encodes CSAPDRGLSEQYF.

With respect to this clonotype: The conserved phenylalanine or tryptophan normally closing the CDR3 is absent here, so this likely arose from a read error. The chain joins TRBV5-1 to TRBJ2-5, with 9 bases that match TRBD1. Germline-derived CDR1 and CDR2 are SGHRS and YFSETQ. The CDR3 totals 15 residues. V dropped 0 bases and J dropped 5; count of bases not matched to a gene: 5. The CDR3 DNA reads as TGCGCCAGCAGCTTGGGGACAGGGGACGGGGAGACCCAGTACTTA. Its protein product is CASSLGTGDGETQYL.

About this clonotype: One junction end does not reproduce the germline sequence, and a read error may be involved. The J gene is TRBJ2-1, the V gene TRBV11-2; D ambiguous. The CDR3 spans 14 residues. Germline assignment: CDR1 SGHAT and CDR2 FQNNGV. CDR3 sequence (DNA): TGTGCCAGCGGCTTAGGAACCTCCTACAGTGAGCAGTTCTTC. It is translated as CASGLGTSYSEQFF.

The V gene is TRBV30, the J gene TRBJ2-3; D uncertain. The DNA end lines up better with TRBJ1-5; the J call may be wrong. This CDR3 comprises 12 residues. Germline V CDR1 and CDR2: GTSNPN, SVGIG (reference sequence). As DNA, the CDR3 is TGTGCCTGGAGTGTCATTACAGATACGCAGCATTTT. Its translation is CAWSVITDTQHF.

In its sample, this clonotype ranks as medium-sized (0.01 to 0.1%). The CDR3: CASSLEGTSYESYTF. The CDR3 nucleotides are TGTGCCAGCAGCTTAGAGGGCACCTCCTATGAAAGCTACACCTTC. This rearrangement joins TRBV11-2 to TRBJ1-2; D is uncertain. From germline, CDR1 is SGHAT and CDR2 FQNNGV. Trimming left V 0 bases short and J 9 bases short, with 17 bases between. This CDR3 has 15 residues.

The genes are TRBV11-2 and TRBJ2-3; 8 positions match TRBD2. This CDR3 has 14 amino acids. CDR1 SGHAT and CDR2 FQNNGV come from the germline V gene. The trim removed 10 bases at V and 5 bases at J, leaving 11 bases unmatched. CDR3 sequence (DNA): TGTGCCAACAACCTTGGACTAGCAGGAGATACGCAGTATTTT. It codes for CANNLGLAGDTQYF.

Of note for this clonotype: This clone may be a read error of a much larger clone one base away. The genes are TRBV5-6 and TRBJ1-1, with 11 bases matching TRBD1. Germline loops: CDR1 SGHDT, CDR2 YYEEEE. There are 15 residues in the CDR3. CDR3 sequence: CASSFVRDRGFGASF. CDR3 bases: TGTGCCAGCAGCTTTGTTCGGGACAGGGGGTTCGGAGCTTCCTTT. Full variable domain (rest looked up from reference TRBV5-6 and TRBJ1-1): DAGVTQSPTHLIKTRGQQVTLRCSPKSGHDTVSWYQQALGQGPQFIFQYYEEEERQRGNFPDRFSGHQFPNYSSELNVNALLLGDSALYLCASSFVRDRGFGASFGQGTRLTVV.

The chain has TRBV20-1 and TRBJ2-7, with 9 bases that match TRBD1. Germline V CDR1 and CDR2: DFQATT, SNEGSKA (reference sequence). V shed 6 bases, J shed 1 base, and the junction held 7 bases outside the gene matches. The CDR3 runs 14 residues. Written as DNA, the CDR3 is TGCAGTGCCGGGGACAGGGTTTATTCCTACGAGCAGTACTTC. This encodes CSAGDRVYSYEQYF.

Remarks on this clonotype: One junction end does not reproduce the germline sequence, and a read error may be involved. The chain couples TRBV4-1 to TRBJ2-3, with D possibly TRBD2 on 6 matching bases. The CDR3 totals 14 residues. Germline V gene data show CDR1 as MGHRA and CDR2 as YSYEKL. The CDR3 sequence: CASSLVEGRDTQYF. In DNA form, the CDR3 reads TGCGCCAGCAGCCTCGTGGAGGGCAGAGATACGCAGTACTTT.

This sequence joins TRBV5-1 and TRBJ2-7; D may be TRBD2 (6 bases). The germline V and J ends were trimmed by 4 bases and 12 bases, with 23 bases remaining between them. In germline, CDR1 is SGHRS, CDR2 YFSETQ. This CDR3 spans 14 amino acids. The CDR3 sequence is CASSPGQSDGRGYF. CDR3 sequence (DNA): TGCGCCAGCAGCCCGGGCCAGTCAGACGGGAGAGGGTACTTC.

This clonotype was observed once. One end of the junction varies from germline; a read error may be responsible. The chain joins TRBV4-1 to TRBJ2-1, with D uncertain. The germline CDR1 and CDR2 sequences are MGHRA and YSYEKL. The CDR3 totals 16 residues. The CDR3 DNA reads as TGCGCCAGTAGCCAATCGGAAGTGGGCTCCTACAATGGGCAGTTCTTC. This codes for CASSQSEVGSYNGQFF.

About this clonotype itself: A much larger clonotype is one base distant, so this may be a read error. The genes are TRBV7-8 and TRBJ2-7, with 9 nucleotides matching TRBD2. Trimming removed 5 bases from V and 3 bases from J; junction bases left unmatched: 8. CDR1 is SGHVS, CDR2 FQNEAQ, per germline. This CDR3 comprises 15 residues. The CDR3 nucleotides are TGTGCCAGCAGCGTTAGCGGGGGCTCCGTCTACGAGCAGTACTTC. Translated, it gives CASSVSGGSVYEQYF.

Of note for this clonotype: With a much larger clone just one base away, this may be a read error. The chain combines TRBV6-5 with TRBJ1-1, with no clear D. V was cut by 6 bases and J by 8 bases, with 19 bases left in between. Germline loops: CDR1 MNHEY, CDR2 SVGAGI. The CDR3 totals 14 residues. CDR3 loop: CASSPERKLLEAFF. The CDR3 DNA reads TGTGCCAGCAGCCCGGAGAGAAAACTCCTCGAAGCTTTCTTT.

This chain connects TRBV12-3 or TRBV12-4 to TRBJ1-2, with a tentative D call TRBD1 (5 bases). The CDR3 runs to 15 residues. With 5 bases removed from V and 4 bases from J, the gap between germline ends came to 17 bases. CDR3 region: CASSAQGGAVYGYTF. In nucleotides, the CDR3 is TGTGCCAGCAGTGCCCAGGGCGGGGCCGTCTATGGCTACACCTTC.

For this clonotype: This sequence may be a read error, since a much larger clone differs from it by one base. The chain recombines TRBV5-6 with TRBJ1-1; 9 nucleotides match TRBD1. CDR1 is SGHDT and CDR2 is YYEEEE in the germline V gene. The CDR3 covers 13 residues. The CDR3, as DNA: TGTGTCAGCAGCTGGGACAGGGCCACTGAAGCTTTCTTT. Amino acid sequence: CVSSWDRATEAFF.